The 2 T cell receptor beta chains below come from one sample, sequenced in a study of PD-1 blockade in classical Hodgkin lymphoma. Profiling relied on immunoSEQ multiplex PCR, and the TCRdb table lists in-frame clones only, not all of them. The repertoire includes roughly 70,000 clones, 71% of them detected once, and roughly 9% sits in the top ten. Autologous stem cell transplantation was followed by relapse in every patient, and brentuximab vedotin exposure varied. The specimen was peripheral blood mononuclear cells (PBMCs), collected before the second cycle of nivolumab. The receptor set was obtained from a human donor with classical Hodgkin lymphoma.

This clone was recorded once. The chain uses TRBV30 and TRBJ2-7; perhaps TRBD1 as D (6 bases). The CDR3 runs to 14 residues. V shed 1 base and J shed 10 bases, with 20 bases lying between them. In germline, CDR1 is GTSNPN, CDR2 SVGIG (reference sequence). The CDR3 DNA sequence: TGTGCCTGGAGTGGAGGGGGTCTGGACCGATTACAGTACTTC. Its translation: CAWSGGGLDRLQYF.

The genes are TRBV23-1 and TRBJ1-4, with TRBD1 as a possible D gene (6 bases). TRBV23-1 is known as an ORF, though its function is uncertain. V gave up 2 bases and J gave up 10 bases, with 14 bases separating them. The CDR3 covers 14 residues. The DNA of the CDR3 is TGCGCCAGCAGTCAAAACAGGGAAAGGGGAAAACTGTTTTTT. It is translated as CASSQNRERGKLFF.